This T cell receptor (beta chain) was profiled in a study of control samples from healthy donors and cancer patients. The germline V gene encodes CDR1 MDHEN and CDR2 SYDVKM. V shed 6 bases and J 6 bases; nucleotides not matched to a gene: 7. The CDR3 length is 14 residues. Sequencing used immunoSEQ multiplex PCR; TCRdb keeps in-frame clones, though not all of them. The sample lists about 140,000 clones; 80% to 95% were seen once. The V and J genes are TRBV28 and TRBJ1-2; 10 bases match TRBD1. The specimen was blood. The clonotype comes from a man under 40 in good health. CDR3: CASSLLTGGHGYTF. In DNA, the CDR3 is TGTGCCAGCAGCTTACTGACAGGGGGCCATGGCTACACCTTC.